This T cell receptor (beta chain) was sequenced in a study of blood T cell repertoires in COVID-19. The V end lost 6 bases, the J end lost 5 bases, and 11 bases lay between the germline ends. Looked up from germline, CDR1 is ENHRY and CDR2 is SYGVKD. CDR3 size: 13 residues. TCRdb keeps only in-frame clones here, not all; method: immunoSEQ multiplex PCR. This repertoire shows 180,000 or so clones, approximately 90% found once; its top ten account for over 7%. Sequencing was done on a sample of peripheral blood. The J gene is TRBJ2-1, the V gene TRBV10-3; possibly TRBD1 for D (6 bases). The receptor comes from a woman of 80 years or more in a cohort sampled during active or convalescent COVID-19. The CDR3 nucleotides read TGTGCCATCAGGGGGACAACCGACAATGAGCAGTTCTTC. Its translation: CAIRGTTDNEQFF.